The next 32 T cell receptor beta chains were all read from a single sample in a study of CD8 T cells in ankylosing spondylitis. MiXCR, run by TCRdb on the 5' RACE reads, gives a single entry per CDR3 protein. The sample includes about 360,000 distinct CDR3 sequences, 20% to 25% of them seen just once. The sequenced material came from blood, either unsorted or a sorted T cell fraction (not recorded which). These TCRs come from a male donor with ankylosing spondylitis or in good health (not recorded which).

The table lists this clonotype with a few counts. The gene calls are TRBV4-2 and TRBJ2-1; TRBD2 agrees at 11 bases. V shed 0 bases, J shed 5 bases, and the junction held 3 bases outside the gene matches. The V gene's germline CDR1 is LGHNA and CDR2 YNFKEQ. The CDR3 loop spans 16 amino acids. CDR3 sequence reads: CASSQDLAGGNNEQFF. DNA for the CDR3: TGTGCCAGCAGCCAAGATTTAGCGGGGGGGAACAATGAGCAGTTCTTC.

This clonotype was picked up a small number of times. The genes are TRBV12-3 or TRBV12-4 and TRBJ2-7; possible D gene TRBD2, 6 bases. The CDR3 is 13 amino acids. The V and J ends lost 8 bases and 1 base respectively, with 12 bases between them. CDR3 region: CASQPGSSYEQYF. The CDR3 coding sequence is TGTGCCAGCCAACCCGGGAGTTCCTACGAGCAGTACTTC.

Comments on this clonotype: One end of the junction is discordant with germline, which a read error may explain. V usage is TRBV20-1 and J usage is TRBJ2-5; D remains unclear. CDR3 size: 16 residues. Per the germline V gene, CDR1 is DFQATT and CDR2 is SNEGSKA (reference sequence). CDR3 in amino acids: CSARDIVLESKENQYF. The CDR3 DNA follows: TGCAGTGCTAGAGATATAGTGCTAGAAAGCAAAGAGAACCAGTACTTC.

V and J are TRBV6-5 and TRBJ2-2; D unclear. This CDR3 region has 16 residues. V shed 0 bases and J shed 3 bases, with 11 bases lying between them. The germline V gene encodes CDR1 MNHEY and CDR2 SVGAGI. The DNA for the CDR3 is TGTGCCAGCAGTTACTCGTCGAGCAAACACACCGGGGAGCTGTTTTTT. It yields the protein CASSYSSSKHTGELFF.

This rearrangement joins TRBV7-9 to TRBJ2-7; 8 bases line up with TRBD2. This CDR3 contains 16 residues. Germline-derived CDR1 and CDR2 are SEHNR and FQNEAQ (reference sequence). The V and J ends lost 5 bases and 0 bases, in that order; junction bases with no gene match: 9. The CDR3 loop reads CASSVNLAGPSYEQYF. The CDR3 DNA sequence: TGTGCCAGCAGCGTAAATCTAGCGGGCCCCTCCTACGAGCAGTACTTC.

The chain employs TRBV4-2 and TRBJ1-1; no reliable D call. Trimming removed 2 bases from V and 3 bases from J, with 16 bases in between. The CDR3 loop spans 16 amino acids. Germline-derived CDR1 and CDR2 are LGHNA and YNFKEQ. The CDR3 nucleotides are TGTGCCAGCAGCCAAAGGACCCTGGGGTCTTACACTGAAGCTTTCTTT. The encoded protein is CASSQRTLGSYTEAFF.

CDR3 loop: CASGQGATISQETQYF. The DNA of the CDR3 is TGCGCCTCCGGACAGGGGGCAACAATAAGCCAAGAGACCCAGTACTTC. The rearrangement joins TRBV23-1 to TRBJ2-5, with 11 bases identical to TRBD1. TRBV23-1 is labeled an ORF, and its function is uncertain. With 11 bases clipped from V and 1 base from J, the junction kept 12 bases outside the gene matches. This CDR3 spans 16 amino acids.

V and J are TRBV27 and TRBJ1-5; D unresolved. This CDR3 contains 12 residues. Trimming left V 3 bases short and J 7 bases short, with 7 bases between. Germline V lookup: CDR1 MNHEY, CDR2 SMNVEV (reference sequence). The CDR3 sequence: CASSFSGQPQHF. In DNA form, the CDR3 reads TGTGCCAGCAGTTTCTCGGGCCAGCCCCAGCATTTT.

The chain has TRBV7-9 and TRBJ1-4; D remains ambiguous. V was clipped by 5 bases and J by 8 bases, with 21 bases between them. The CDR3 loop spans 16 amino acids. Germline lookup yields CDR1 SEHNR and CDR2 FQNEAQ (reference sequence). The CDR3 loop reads CASSQIVREGVEKLFF. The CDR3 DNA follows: TGTGCCAGCAGCCAAATAGTCCGGGAAGGTGTAGAAAAACTGTTTTTT.

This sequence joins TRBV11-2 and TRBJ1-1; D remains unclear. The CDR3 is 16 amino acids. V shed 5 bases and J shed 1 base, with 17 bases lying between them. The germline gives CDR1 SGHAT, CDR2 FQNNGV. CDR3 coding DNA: TGTGCCAGCAGCGAGTCAGTTTCACCCTGGAACACTGAAGCTTTCTTT. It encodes CASSESVSPWNTEAFF.

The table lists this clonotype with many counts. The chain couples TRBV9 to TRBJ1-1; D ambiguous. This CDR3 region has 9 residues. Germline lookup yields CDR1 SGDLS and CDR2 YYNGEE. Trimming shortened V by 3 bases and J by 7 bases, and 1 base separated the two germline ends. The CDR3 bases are TGTGCCAGCAGCGGTGAAGCTTTCTTT. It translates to CASSGEAFF.

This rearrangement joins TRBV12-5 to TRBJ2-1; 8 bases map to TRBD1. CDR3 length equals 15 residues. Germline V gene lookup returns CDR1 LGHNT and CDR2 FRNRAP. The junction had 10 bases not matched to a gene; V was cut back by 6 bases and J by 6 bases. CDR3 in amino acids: CASGHTGGIVNEQFF. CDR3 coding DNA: TGTGCTAGTGGCCATACAGGGGGGATCGTCAATGAGCAGTTCTTC. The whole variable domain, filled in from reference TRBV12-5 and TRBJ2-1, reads DARVTQTPRHKVTEMGQEVTMRCQPILGHNTVFWYRQTMMQGLELLAYFRNRAPLDDSGMPKDRFSAEMPDATLATLKIQPSEPRDSAVYFCASGHTGGIVNEQFFGPGTRLTVL.

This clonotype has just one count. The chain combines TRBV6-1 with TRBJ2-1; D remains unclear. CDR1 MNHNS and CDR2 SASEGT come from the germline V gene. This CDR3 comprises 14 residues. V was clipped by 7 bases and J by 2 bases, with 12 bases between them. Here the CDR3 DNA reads TGTGCCAGCACCCAACGACCTCCCTACAATGAGCAGTTCTTC. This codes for CASTQRPPYNEQFF.

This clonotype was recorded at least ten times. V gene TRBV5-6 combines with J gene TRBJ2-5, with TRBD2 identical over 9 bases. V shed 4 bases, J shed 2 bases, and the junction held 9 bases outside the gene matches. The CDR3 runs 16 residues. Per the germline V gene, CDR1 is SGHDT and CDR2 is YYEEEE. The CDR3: CASSPPSGGFQETQYF. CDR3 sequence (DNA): TGTGCCAGCAGCCCGCCCAGCGGGGGGTTTCAAGAGACCCAGTACTTC.

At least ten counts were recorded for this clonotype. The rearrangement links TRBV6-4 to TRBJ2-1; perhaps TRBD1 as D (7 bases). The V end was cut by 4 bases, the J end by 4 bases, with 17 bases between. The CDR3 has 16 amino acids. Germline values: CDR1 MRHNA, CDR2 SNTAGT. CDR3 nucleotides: TGTGCCAGCAGTGTTGGGGGGACAGAAGGTTACAATGAGCAGTTCTTC. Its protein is CASSVGGTEGYNEQFF.

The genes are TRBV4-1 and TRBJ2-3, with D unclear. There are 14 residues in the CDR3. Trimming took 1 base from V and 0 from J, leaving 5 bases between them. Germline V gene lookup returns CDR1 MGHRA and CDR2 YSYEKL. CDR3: CASSQVFSTDTQYF. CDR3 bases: TGCGCCAGCAGCCAAGTTTTTAGCACAGATACGCAGTATTTT.

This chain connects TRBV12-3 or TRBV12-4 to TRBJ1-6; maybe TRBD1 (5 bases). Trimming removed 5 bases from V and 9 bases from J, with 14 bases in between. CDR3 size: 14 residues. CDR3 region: CASSQGEGSSPLHF. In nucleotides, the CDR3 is TGTGCCAGCAGTCAAGGGGAAGGTAGTTCACCCCTCCACTTT.

The CDR3, as DNA: TGTGCCTGGAGCGCCGGTTCGACTGAGCAGTTCTTC. As protein: CAWSAGSTEQFF. The chain recombines TRBV30 with TRBJ2-1, with D unresolved. There are 12 residues in the CDR3. V lost 3 bases, J lost 9 bases, and 12 bases lay in between. The V gene's germline CDR1 is GTSNPN and CDR2 SVGIG (reference sequence).

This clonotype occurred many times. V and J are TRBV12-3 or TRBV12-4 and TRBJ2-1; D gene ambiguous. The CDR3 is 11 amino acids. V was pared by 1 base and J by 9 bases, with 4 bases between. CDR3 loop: CASSLGGEQFF. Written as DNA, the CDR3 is TGTGCCAGCAGTTTAGGGGGTGAGCAGTTCTTC.

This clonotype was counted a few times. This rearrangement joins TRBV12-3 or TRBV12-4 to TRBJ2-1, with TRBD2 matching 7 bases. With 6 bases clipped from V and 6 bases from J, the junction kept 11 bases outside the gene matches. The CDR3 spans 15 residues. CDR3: CASRAGPKRGNEQFF. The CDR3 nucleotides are TGTGCCAGCAGAGCGGGACCCAAGAGGGGCAATGAGCAGTTCTTC.

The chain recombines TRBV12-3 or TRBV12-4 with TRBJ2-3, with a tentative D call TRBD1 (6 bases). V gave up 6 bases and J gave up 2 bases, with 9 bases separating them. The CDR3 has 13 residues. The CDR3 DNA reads TGTGCCAGCAGCACAGGGTACACAGATACGCAGTATTTT. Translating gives CASSTGYTDTQYF.

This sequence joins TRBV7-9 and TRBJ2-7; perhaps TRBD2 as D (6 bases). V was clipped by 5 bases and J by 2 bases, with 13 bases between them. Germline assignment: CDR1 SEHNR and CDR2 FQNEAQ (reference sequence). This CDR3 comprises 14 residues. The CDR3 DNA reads TGTGCCAGCAGCGCAACTAGCCGAGCCTACGAGCAGTACTTC. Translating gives CASSATSRAYEQYF.

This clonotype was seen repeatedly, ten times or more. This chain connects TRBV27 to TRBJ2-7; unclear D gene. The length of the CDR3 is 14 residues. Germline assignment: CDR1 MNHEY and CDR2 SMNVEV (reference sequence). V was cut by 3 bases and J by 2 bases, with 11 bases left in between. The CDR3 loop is CASSFRTVAYEQYF. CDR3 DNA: TGTGCCAGCAGTTTCCGGACGGTGGCCTACGAGCAGTACTTC.

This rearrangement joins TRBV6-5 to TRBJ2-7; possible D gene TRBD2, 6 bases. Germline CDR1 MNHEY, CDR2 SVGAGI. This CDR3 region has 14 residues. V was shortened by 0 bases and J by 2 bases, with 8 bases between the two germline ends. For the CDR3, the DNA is TGTGCCAGCAGTTACTCGTGGGAGGCCTACGAGCAGTACTTC. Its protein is CASSYSWEAYEQYF.

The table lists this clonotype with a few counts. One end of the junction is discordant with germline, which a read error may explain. The CDR3 DNA reads TGTGCCAGCAGTCAAGGAGCGGGGGCCAGGGAGACCCAGTACTTC. Translation: CASSQGAGARETQYF. J is TRBJ2-5 and V is TRBV3-1; 8 bases agree with TRBD2. The germline gives CDR1 LGHDT, CDR2 YNNKEL (reference sequence). The CDR3 loop spans 15 amino acids.

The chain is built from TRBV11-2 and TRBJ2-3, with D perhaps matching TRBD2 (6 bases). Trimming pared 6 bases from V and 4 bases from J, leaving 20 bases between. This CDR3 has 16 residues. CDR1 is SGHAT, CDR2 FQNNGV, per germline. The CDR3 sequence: CASSLGRDSPPDTQYF. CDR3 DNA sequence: TGTGCCAGCAGTTTGGGCCGGGACTCACCACCAGATACGCAGTATTTT.

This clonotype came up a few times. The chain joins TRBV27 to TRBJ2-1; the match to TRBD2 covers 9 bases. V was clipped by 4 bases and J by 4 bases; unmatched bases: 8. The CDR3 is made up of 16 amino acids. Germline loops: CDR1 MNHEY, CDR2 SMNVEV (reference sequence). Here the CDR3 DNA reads TGTGCCAGCAGTTATGCTAGCGGGGTCCTATACAATGAGCAGTTCTTC. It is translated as CASSYASGVLYNEQFF.

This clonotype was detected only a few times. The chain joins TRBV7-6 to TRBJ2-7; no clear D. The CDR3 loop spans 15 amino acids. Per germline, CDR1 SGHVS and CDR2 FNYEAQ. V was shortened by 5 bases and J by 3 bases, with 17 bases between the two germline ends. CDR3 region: CASSREPGGGYEQYF. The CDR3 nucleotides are TGTGCCAGCAGCCGTGAACCGGGCGGCGGCTACGAGCAGTACTTC. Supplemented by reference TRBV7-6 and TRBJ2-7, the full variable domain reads GAGVSQSPRYKVTKRGQDVALRCDPISGHVSLYWYRQALGQGPEFLTYFNYEAQQDKSGLPNDRFSAERPEGSISTLTIQRTEQRDSAMYRCASSREPGGGYEQYFGPGTRLTVT.

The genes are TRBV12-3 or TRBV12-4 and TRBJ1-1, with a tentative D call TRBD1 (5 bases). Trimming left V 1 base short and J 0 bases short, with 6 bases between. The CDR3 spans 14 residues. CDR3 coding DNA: TGTGCCAGCAGTTTAGGGACAATGAACACTGAAGCTTTCTTT. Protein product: CASSLGTMNTEAFF.

This CDR3 is CASSLPRQGGLYNEQFF. In DNA form, the CDR3 reads TGTGCCAGCAGCTTGCCCCGCCAGGGTGGATTGTACAATGAGCAGTTCTTC. The genes are TRBV5-6 and TRBJ2-1; weak D call: TRBD1 (5 bases). This CDR3 spans 17 amino acids. CDR1 is SGHDT and CDR2 is YYEEEE in the germline V gene. The V gene lost 1 base and the J gene lost 4 bases, with 18 bases spanning the gap.

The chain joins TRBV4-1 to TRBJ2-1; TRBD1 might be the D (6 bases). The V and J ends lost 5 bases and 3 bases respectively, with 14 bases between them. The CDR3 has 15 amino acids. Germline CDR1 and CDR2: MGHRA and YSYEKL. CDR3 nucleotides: TGCGCCAGCAGCAGAGAGGGGGTCATCTACAATGAGCAGTTCTTC. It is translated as CASSREGVIYNEQFF.

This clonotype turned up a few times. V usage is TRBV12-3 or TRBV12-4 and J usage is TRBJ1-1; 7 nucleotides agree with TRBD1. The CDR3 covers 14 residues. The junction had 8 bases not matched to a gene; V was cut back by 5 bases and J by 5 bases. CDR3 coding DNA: TGTGCCAGCAGTAAGACAGGGATGGGTACTGAAGCTTTCTTT. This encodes CASSKTGMGTEAFF.